These 17 T cell receptor beta chains came from one sample sequenced in a study of T cell repertoires in ileal Crohn's disease. Method: immunoSEQ multiplex PCR; TCRdb's copy keeps in-frame clones and lacks some. The sample lists 17,000 or so clones, 70% to 80% occurring once. Sample time point: inflamed ileum from the surgical specimen. Material for sequencing was ileal tissue. The receptor source for this set is an adult with Crohn's disease.

CDR3 sequence (DNA): TGTGCCATCACCAGGGACAGGGGCAGCACAGATACGCAGTATTTT. Its protein is CAITRDRGSTDTQYF. The chain uses TRBV10-3 and TRBJ2-3; 10 nucleotides agree with TRBD1. Germline V gene data show CDR1 as ENHRY and CDR2 as SYGVKD. The CDR3 runs to 15 residues. V dropped 7 bases and J dropped 0; count of bases not matched to a gene: 4.

The V and J genes are TRBV5-1 and TRBJ2-7, with TRBD1 identical over 7 bases. This CDR3 region has 16 residues. With V trimmed by 0 bases and J by 3 bases, 9 bases remained unmatched. CDR1 and CDR2 from the germline V gene are SGHRS and YFSETQ. The CDR3 sequence: CASSLDGTGVSYEQYF. CDR3 DNA: TGCGCCAGCAGCTTGGATGGTACAGGGGTCAGCTACGAGCAGTACTTC.

This clone occurred a few times. The gene calls are TRBV6-1 and TRBJ2-7, with 9 bases matching TRBD1. From germline, CDR1 is MNHNS and CDR2 SASEGT. The CDR3 has 15 residues. J gave up 3 bases and V 1 base, and 4 bases lay outside the gene matches. The CDR3, as DNA: TGTGCCAGCAGTGAAGGAGAGACAGGGGGCTACGAGCAGTACTTC. It translates to CASSEGETGGYEQYF.

The CDR3 loop reads CASSLEREPFNEQFF. For the CDR3, the DNA is TGTGCCAGCAGCTTAGAGCGGGAGCCATTCAATGAGCAGTTCTTC. The V and J genes are TRBV11-3 and TRBJ2-1, with 7 bases identical to TRBD2. Unmatched junction bases numbered 5, after V lost 0 bases and J lost 6 bases. This CDR3 comprises 15 residues. The germline gives CDR1 SGHNT, CDR2 YENEEA.

The V and J genes are TRBV7-2 and TRBJ2-1, with D unresolved. CDR1 is SGHTA and CDR2 is FQGNSA in the germline V gene. The CDR3 is 16 amino acids. V was cut by 1 base and J by 1 base, with 11 bases left in between. Here the CDR3 reads CASSLVGRQSYNEQFF. For the CDR3, the DNA is TGTGCCAGCAGCTTAGTGGGCAGGCAGTCCTACAATGAGCAGTTCTTC.

V usage is TRBV5-4 and J usage is TRBJ2-7; D remains unclear. V gave up 0 bases and J gave up 2 bases, with 6 bases separating them. This CDR3 has 13 residues. The germline V gene encodes CDR1 SGHNT and CDR2 YYREEE (reference sequence). CDR3 DNA: TGTGCCAGCAGCTTGGCTCGAGCCTACGAGCAGTACTTC. Translating gives CASSLARAYEQYF.

This chain connects TRBV9 to TRBJ2-1; the D gene could be TRBD1 or TRBD2 (5 bases each). V was trimmed by 6 bases and J by 7 bases, leaving 20 bases between them. CDR1 is SGDLS and CDR2 is YYNGEE in the germline V gene. This CDR3 has 15 residues. The CDR3 reads CASTSGAVGRNEQFF. The DNA for the CDR3 is TGTGCCAGCACCTCCGGGGCGGTCGGAAGGAATGAGCAGTTCTTC. Variable domain in full (rest from reference TRBV9 and TRBJ2-1): DSGVTQTPKHLITATGQRVTLRCSPRSGDLSVYWYQQSLDQGLQFLIQYYNGEERAKGNILERFSAQQFPDLHSELNLSSLELGDSALYFCASTSGAVGRNEQFFGPGTRLTVL.

The chain recombines TRBV7-8 with TRBJ2-5, with a tentative D call TRBD1 (5 bases). CDR3 length equals 15 residues. Deletions cut 1 base from V and 1 base from J, with 10 bases between. Germline V CDR1 and CDR2: SGHVS, FQNEAQ. CDR3 bases: TGTGCCAGCAGCTTAGAAGCCCAGGGCCAAGAGACCCAGTACTTC. This codes for CASSLEAQGQETQYF. Full variable domain (remainder filled in from reference TRBV7-8 and TRBJ2-5): GAGVSQSPRYKVAKRGQDVALRCDPISGHVSLFWYQQALGQGPEFLTYFQNEAQLDKSGLPSDRFFAERPEGSVSTLKIQRTQQEDSAVYLCASSLEAQGQETQYFGPGTRLLVL.

This chain's CDR3 is CVRSSSDRGLHGNQPQHF. CDR3 DNA: TGTGTCAGAAGCTCATCGGACAGGGGGTTACATGGCAATCAGCCCCAGCATTTT. The V call is TRBV7-5, the J call TRBJ1-5; the listed D gene, TRBD1, was not tested against the DNA. TRBV7-5 constitutes a pseudogene. CDR3 length equals 18 residues.

The genes are TRBV6-1 and TRBJ2-7; weak D call: TRBD1 (6 bases). Germline V CDR1 and CDR2: MNHNS, SASEGT. The CDR3 runs 14 residues. V was cut by 5 bases and J by 2 bases, with 13 bases left in between. DNA of the CDR3: TGTGCCAGCAGTAGCCGACAGGACCCCTACGAGCAGTACTTC. Protein: CASSSRQDPYEQYF.

The chain couples TRBV7-8 to TRBJ1-1; no clear D gene. The CDR3 is 13 amino acids. The V end lost 6 bases, the J end lost 2 bases, and 10 bases lay between the germline ends. Germline V gives CDR1 SGHVS, CDR2 FQNEAQ. The CDR3 nucleotides read TGTGCCAGCAGAGAGCTAGTTAACACTGAAGCTTTCTTT. Encoded protein: CASRELVNTEAFF.

The table lists this clone with a few counts. V and J are TRBV13 and TRBJ2-5; 13 bases are shared with TRBD2. This CDR3 is built from 16 residues. V lost 4 bases, J lost 2 bases, and 4 bases stayed unmatched. In germline, CDR1 is PRHDT, CDR2 FYEKMQ (reference sequence). This chain's CDR3 is CASSSTSGGVQETQYF. CDR3 DNA sequence: TGTGCCAGCAGCTCTACTAGCGGGGGGGTACAAGAGACCCAGTACTTC.

J is TRBJ2-3 and V is TRBV7-2, with unresolved D. Trimming shortened V by 5 bases and J by 7 bases, and 16 bases separated the two germline ends. This CDR3 is 14 amino acids long. Germline CDR1 and CDR2: SGHTA and FQGNSA. Here the CDR3 reads CASSPPPGRNTQYF. For the CDR3, the DNA is TGTGCCAGCAGCCCTCCCCCGGGCCGGAATACGCAGTATTTT.

V and J are TRBV4-2 and TRBJ2-7, with TRBD2 matching 7 bases. The CDR3 length is 14 residues. V lost 1 base to trimming and J lost 4 bases; unmatched junction nucleotides: 4. The germline gives CDR1 LGHNA, CDR2 YNFKEQ. The CDR3 DNA reads as TGTGCCAGCAGCCAAGGCGGGGGTGGTTACGAGCAGTACTTC. Protein: CASSQGGGGYEQYF.

This chain uses TRBV7-3 with TRBJ2-7; D remains ambiguous. V was trimmed by 9 bases and J by 3 bases, leaving 9 bases between them. Germline CDR1 SGHTA, CDR2 FQGTGA. The CDR3 covers 11 residues. In DNA form, the CDR3 reads TGTGCCAGTTGGGCCTACTACGAGCAGTACTTC. This gives the protein CASWAYYEQYF.

V usage is TRBV6-1 and J usage is TRBJ2-1; 9 bases align to TRBD2. The germline gives CDR1 MNHNS, CDR2 SASEGT. This CDR3 is built from 15 residues. The V segment lost 2 bases and the J segment 6 bases; nucleotides outside the gene matches: 5. CDR3 protein: CASSESRSGSNEQFF. The CDR3 DNA is TGTGCCAGCAGTGAAAGCCGTAGCGGGAGCAATGAGCAGTTCTTC.

V gene TRBV7-9 combines with J gene TRBJ2-7; D is uncertain. The germline gives CDR1 SEHNR, CDR2 FQNEAQ (reference sequence). This CDR3 is 13 amino acids long. The ends were cut back, 0 bases at V and 2 bases at J, with 5 bases in the middle. The CDR3 loop is CASSLAGTYEQYF. CDR3 sequence (DNA): TGTGCCAGCAGCTTAGCAGGGACCTACGAGCAGTACTTC.